The T cell receptor (beta chain) described here comes from a study of human T cells and chemical hapten exposure. One entry per CDR3 protein, called by TCRdb with MiXCR from the RACE reads. Of approximately 82,000 distinct CDR3 sequences listed, 5% to 8.5% are singletons. As for time point: patch test 2, 6 weeks after DPC sensitization. Treatment indicated: therapeutic diphenylcyclopropenone sensitization with weekly scalp DPC. The sample holds one count of this clonotype. The CDR3 sequence is 12 residues long. Germline loops: CDR1 SGHTA, CDR2 FQGNSA. The V end lost 1 base, the J end lost 6 bases, and 7 bases lay between the germline ends.

Here the sequenced sample was whole blood, taken in connection with sensitization to the hapten diphenylcyclopropenone (DPC). This TCR came from a woman aged 25 to 39 with alopecia areata. Some clones in this sample may be carry-over from other donors' samples. The rearrangement joins TRBV7-2 to TRBJ2-7; D gene ambiguous. In DNA form, the CDR3 reads TGTGCCAGCAGCTTAGTATATGCCGAGCAGTACTTC. Protein product: CASSLVYAEQYF. Variable domain in full (rest from reference TRBV7-2 and TRBJ2-7): GAGVSQSPSNKVTEKGKDVELRCDPISGHTALYWYRQSLGQGLEFLIYFQGNSAPDKSGLPSDRFSAERTGGSVSTLTIQRTQQEDSAVYLCASSLVYAEQYFGPGTRLTVT.